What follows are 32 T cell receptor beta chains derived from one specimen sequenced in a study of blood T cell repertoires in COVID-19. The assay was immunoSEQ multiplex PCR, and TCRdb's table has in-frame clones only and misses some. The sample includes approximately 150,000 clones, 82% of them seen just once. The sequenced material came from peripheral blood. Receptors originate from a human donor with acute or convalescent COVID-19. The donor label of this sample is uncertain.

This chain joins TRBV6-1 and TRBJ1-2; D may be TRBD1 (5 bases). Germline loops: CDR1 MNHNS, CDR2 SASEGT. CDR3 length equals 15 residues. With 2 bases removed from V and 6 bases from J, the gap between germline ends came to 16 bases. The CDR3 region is CASSESGRGGDGYTF. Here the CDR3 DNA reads TGTGCCAGCAGTGAAAGCGGCCGGGGCGGGGATGGCTACACCTTC.

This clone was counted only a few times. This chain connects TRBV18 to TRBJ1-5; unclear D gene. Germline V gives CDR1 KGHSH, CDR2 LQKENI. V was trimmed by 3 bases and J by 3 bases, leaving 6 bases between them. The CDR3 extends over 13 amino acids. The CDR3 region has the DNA TGTGCCAGCTCACCGAGGGACAATCAGCCCCAGCATTTT. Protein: CASSPRDNQPQHF.

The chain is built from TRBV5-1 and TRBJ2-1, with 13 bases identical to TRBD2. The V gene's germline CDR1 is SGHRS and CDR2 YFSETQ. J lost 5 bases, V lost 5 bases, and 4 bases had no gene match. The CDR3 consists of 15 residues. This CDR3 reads CASRRTSGGNNEQFF. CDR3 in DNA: TGCGCCAGCAGAAGGACTAGCGGGGGAAACAATGAGCAGTTCTTC.

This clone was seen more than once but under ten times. The DNA for the CDR3 is TGTGCCAGCAACCGGGACAGGGGTGACGAGCAGTACTTC. Translating gives CASNRDRGDEQYF. The chain uses TRBV9 and TRBJ2-7, with 10 nucleotides matching TRBD1. J lost 5 bases, V lost 6 bases, and 5 bases had no gene match. This CDR3 spans 13 amino acids. Germline-derived CDR1 and CDR2 are SGDLS and YYNGEE.

CDR3 in DNA: TGTGCCAGCAGCCGTGGGGGCGACGAGACCCAGTACTTC. This encodes CASSRGGDETQYF. This chain joins TRBV6-5 and TRBJ2-5, with D perhaps matching TRBD1 (6 bases). The CDR3 is 13 amino acids. Trimming pared 6 bases from V and 5 bases from J, leaving 13 bases between. Germline CDR1 is MNHEY and CDR2 is SVGAGI.

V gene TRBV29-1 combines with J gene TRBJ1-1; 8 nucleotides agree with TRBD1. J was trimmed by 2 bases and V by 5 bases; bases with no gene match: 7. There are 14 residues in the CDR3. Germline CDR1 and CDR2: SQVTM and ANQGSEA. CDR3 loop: CSVHRTGLNTEAFF. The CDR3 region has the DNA TGCAGCGTTCACCGGACAGGGCTAAACACTGAAGCTTTCTTT.

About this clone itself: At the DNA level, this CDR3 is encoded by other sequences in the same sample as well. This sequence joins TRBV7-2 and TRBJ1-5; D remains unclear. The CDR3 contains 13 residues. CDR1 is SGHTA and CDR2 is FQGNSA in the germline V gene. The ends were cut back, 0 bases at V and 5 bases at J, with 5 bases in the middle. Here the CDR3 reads CASSLARDQPQHF. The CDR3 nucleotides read TGTGCCAGCAGCTTAGCGCGAGATCAGCCCCAGCATTTT.

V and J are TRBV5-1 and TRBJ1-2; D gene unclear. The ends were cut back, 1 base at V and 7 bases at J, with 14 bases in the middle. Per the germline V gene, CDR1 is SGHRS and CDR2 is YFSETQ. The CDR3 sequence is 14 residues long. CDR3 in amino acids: CASSLRQESRGYTF. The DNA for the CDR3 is TGCGCCAGCAGCTTGCGACAAGAGAGCCGTGGCTACACCTTC.

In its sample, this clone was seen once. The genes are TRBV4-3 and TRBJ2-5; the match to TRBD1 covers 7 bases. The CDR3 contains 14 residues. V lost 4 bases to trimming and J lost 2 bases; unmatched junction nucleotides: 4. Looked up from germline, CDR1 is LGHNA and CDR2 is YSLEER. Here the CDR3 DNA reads TGCGCCAGCAGCCCGACAGGGACACAAGAGACCCAGTACTTC. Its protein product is CASSPTGTQETQYF.

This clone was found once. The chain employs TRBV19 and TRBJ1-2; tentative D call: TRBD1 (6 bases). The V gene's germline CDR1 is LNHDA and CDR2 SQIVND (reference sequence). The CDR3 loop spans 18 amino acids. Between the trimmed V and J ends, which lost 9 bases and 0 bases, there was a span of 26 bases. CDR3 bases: TGTGCCAGCCTGGGCTTCCCCAGATATGGACAGCCTAACTATGGCTACACCTTC. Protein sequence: CASLGFPRYGQPNYGYTF.

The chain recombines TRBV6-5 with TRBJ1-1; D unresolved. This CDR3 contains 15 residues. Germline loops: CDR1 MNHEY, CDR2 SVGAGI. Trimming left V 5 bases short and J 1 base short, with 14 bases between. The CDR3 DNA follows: TGTGCCAGCAGTCCGGGAACAGCTGGGAACACTGAAGCTTTCTTT. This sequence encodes CASSPGTAGNTEAFF.

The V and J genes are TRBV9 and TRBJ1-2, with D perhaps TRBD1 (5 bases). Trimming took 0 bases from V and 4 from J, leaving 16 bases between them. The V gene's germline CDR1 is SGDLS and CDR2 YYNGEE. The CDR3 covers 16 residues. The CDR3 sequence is CASSVGAGITIYGYTF. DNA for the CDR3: TGTGCCAGCAGCGTAGGGGCAGGGATTACCATCTATGGCTACACCTTC.

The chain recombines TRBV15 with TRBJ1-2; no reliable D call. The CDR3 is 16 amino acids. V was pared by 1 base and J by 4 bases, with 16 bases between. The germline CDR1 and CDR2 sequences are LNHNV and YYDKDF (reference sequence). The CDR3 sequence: CATSRGPPREIYGYTF. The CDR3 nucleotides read TGTGCCACCAGCAGAGGACCGCCCCGGGAAATCTATGGCTACACCTTC.

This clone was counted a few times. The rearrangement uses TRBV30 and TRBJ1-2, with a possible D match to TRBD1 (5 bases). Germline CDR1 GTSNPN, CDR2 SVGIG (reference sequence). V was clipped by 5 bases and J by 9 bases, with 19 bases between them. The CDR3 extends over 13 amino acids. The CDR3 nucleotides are TGTGCCTGGTGGGGCCGCAGCCAAGGGAGCTACACCTTC. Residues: CAWWGRSQGSYTF.

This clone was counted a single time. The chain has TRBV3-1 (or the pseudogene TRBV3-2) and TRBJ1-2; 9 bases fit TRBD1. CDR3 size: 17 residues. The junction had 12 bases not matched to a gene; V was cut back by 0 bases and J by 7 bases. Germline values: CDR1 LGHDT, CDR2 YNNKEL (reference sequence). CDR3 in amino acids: CASSQDPRRDRAGGYTF. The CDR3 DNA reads TGTGCCAGCAGCCAAGATCCCCGAAGGGACAGGGCTGGTGGCTACACCTTC.

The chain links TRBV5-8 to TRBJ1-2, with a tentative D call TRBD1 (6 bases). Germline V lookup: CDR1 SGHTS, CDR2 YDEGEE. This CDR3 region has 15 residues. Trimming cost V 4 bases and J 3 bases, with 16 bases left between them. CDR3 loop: CASSRSSGGDYGYTF. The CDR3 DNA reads TGTGCCAGCAGCCGCTCTTCGGGGGGCGACTATGGCTACACCTTC.

The CDR3 loop is CASSPQVRGGYTF. The CDR3 nucleotides read TGTGCCAGCAGTCCTCAAGTTCGAGGTGGCTACACCTTC. The rearrangement links TRBV28 to TRBJ1-2; D ambiguous. From germline, CDR1 is MDHEN and CDR2 SYDVKM. V was cut by 5 bases and J by 7 bases, with 14 bases left in between. This CDR3 is built from 13 residues.

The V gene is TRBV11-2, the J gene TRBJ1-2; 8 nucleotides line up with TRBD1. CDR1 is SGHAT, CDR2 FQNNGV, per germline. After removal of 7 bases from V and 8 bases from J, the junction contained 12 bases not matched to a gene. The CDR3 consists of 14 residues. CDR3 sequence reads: CASILQGAGGGYTF. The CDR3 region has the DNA TGTGCCAGCATCTTGCAGGGGGCGGGGGGGGGCTACACCTTC.

In DNA form, the CDR3 reads TGTGCCAGCAGTGACGGCTGGGGAGACACCTACAATGAGCAGTTCTTC. Translation gives CASSDGWGDTYNEQFF. The genes are TRBV6-1 and TRBJ2-1; D is perhaps TRBD2 (5 bases). The CDR3 has 16 residues. Germline V gene data show CDR1 as MNHNS and CDR2 as SASEGT. V was cut by 3 bases and J by 2 bases, with 14 bases left in between.

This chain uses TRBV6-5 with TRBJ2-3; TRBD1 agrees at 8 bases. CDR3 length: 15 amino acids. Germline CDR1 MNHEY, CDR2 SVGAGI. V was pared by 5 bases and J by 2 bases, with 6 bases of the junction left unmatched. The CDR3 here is CASSTPGQVTDTQYF. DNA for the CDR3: TGTGCCAGCAGTACGCCGGGACAGGTCACAGATACGCAGTATTTT.

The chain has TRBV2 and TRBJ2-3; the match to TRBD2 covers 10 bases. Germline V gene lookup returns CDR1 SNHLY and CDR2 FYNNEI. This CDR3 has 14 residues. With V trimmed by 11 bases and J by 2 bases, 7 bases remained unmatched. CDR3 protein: CARGTSALTDTQYF. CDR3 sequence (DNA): TGTGCCCGAGGGACTAGCGCCCTCACAGATACGCAGTATTTT.

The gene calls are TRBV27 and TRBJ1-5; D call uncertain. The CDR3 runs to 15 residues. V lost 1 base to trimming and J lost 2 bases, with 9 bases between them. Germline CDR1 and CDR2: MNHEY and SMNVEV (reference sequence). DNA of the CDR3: TGTGCCAGCAGTTTATATCCCGGTGGCAATCAGCCCCAGCATTTT. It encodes CASSLYPGGNQPQHF.

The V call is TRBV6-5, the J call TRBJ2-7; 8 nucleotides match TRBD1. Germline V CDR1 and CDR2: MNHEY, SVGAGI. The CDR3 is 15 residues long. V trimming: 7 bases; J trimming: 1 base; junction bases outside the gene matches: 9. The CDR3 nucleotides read TGTGCCAGCATTCCAGGGGGCTTGGAGTCCTACGAGCAGTACTTC. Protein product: CASIPGGLESYEQYF.

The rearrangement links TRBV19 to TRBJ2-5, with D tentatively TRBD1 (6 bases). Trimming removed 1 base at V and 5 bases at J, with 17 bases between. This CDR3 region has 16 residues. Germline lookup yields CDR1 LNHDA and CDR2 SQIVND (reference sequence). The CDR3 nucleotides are TGTGCCAGTAGTATAGTGGCCCCCAGGCAGGGGGAGACCCAGTACTTC. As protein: CASSIVAPRQGETQYF.

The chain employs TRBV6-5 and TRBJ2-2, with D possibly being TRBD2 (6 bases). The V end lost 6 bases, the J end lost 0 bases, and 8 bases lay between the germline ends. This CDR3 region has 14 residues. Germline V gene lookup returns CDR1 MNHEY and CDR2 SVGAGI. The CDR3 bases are TGTGCCAGCAGGTCGGGAGCGAACACCGGGGAGCTGTTTTTT. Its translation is CASRSGANTGELFF.

CDR3 nucleotide sequence: TGTGCCAGCAGCGTTCAGGGTTGGGGTAACTATGGCTACACCTTC. This gives the protein CASSVQGWGNYGYTF. The chain links TRBV9 to TRBJ1-2; D may be TRBD1 (5 bases). Trimming pared 2 bases from V and 1 base from J, leaving 12 bases between. Looked up from germline, CDR1 is SGDLS and CDR2 is YYNGEE. The CDR3 covers 15 residues.

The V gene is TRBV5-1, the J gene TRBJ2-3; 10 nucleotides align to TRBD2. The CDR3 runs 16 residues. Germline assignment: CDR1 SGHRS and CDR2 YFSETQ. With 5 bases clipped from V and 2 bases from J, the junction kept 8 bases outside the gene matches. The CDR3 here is CASSSERGGPTDTQYF. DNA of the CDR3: TGCGCCAGCAGTTCCGAGCGGGGGGGTCCCACAGATACGCAGTATTTT.

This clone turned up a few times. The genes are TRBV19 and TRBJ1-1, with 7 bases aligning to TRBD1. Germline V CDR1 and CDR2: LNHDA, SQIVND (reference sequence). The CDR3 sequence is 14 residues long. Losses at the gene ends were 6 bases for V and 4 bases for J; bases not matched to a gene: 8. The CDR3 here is CASSASGQATEAFF. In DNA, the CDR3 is TGTGCCAGTAGCGCGTCCGGACAGGCCACTGAAGCTTTCTTT. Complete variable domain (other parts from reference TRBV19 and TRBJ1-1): DGGITQSPKYLFRKEGQNVTLSCEQNLNHDAMYWYRQDPGQGLRLIYYSQIVNDFQKGDIAEGYSVSREKKESFPLTVTSAQKNPTAFYLCASSASGQATEAFFGQGTRLTVV.

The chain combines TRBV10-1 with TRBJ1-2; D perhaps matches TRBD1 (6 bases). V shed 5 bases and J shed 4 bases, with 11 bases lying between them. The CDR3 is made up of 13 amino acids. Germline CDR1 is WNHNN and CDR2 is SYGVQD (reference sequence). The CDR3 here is CASSPDSFYGYTF. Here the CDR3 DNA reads TGCGCCAGCAGTCCGGACAGCTTCTATGGCTACACCTTC.

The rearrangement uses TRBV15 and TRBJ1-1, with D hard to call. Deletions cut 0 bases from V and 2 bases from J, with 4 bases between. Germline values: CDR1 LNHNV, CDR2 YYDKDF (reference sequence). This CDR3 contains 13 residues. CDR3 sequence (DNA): TGTGCCACCAGCAGAGACTCTAACACTGAAGCTTTCTTT. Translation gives CATSRDSNTEAFF. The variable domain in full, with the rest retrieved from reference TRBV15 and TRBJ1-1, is DAMVIQNPRYQVTQFGKPVTLSCSQTLNHNVMYWYQQKSSQAPKLLFHYYDKDFNNEADTPDNFQSRRPNTSFCFLDIRSPGLGDTAMYLCATSRDSNTEAFFGQGTRLTVV.

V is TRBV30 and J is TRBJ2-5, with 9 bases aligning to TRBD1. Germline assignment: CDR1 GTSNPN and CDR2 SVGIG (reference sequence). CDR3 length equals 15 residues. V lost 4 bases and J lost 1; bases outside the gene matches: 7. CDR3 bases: TGTGCCTGGAATACACAGGGGGCCGCCCAAGAGACCCAGTACTTC. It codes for CAWNTQGAAQETQYF.

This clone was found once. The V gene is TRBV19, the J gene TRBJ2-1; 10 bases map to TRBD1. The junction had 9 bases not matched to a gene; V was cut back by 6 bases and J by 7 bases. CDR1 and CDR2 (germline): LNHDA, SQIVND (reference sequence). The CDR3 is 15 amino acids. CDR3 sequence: CASSPRTGGGNEQFF. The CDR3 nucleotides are TGTGCCAGTAGCCCCCGGACAGGGGGGGGGAATGAGCAGTTCTTC.